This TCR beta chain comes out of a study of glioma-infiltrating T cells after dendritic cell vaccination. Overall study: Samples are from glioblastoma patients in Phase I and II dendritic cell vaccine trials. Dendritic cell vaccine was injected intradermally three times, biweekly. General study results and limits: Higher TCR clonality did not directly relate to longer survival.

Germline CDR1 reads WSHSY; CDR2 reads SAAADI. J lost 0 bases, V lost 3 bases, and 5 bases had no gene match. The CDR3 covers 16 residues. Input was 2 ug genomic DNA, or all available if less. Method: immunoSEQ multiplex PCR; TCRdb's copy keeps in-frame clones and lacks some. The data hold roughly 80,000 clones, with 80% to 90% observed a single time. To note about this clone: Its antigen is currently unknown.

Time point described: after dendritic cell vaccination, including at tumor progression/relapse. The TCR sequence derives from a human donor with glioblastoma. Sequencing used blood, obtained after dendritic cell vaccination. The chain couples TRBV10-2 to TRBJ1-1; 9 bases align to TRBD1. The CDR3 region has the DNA TGCGCCAGCAGTGACGTAGGACAGGGGCTGAACACTGAAGCTTTCTTT. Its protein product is CASSDVGQGLNTEAFF.